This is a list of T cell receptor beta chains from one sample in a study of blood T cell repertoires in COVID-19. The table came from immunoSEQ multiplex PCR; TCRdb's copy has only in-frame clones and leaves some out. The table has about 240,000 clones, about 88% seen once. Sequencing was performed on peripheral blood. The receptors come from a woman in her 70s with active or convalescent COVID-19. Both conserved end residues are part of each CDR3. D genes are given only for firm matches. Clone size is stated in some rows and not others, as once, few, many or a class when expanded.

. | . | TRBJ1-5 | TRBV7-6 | CASSLTGPRGQPQHF | TGTGCCAGCAGCTTAACAGGGCCTAGAGGTCAGCCCCAGCATTTT
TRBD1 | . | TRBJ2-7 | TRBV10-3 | CAIQRDRAVYEQYF | TGTGCCATCCAAAGGGACAGGGCTGTTTACGAGCAGTACTTC
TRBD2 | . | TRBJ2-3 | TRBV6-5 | CASSYSGLAGTDTQYF | TGTGCCAGCAGTTACTCCGGACTAGCGGGGACAGATACGCAGTATTTT
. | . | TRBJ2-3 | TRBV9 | CASSGQSTDTQYF | TGTGCCAGCAGTGGACAGAGCACAGATACGCAGTATTTT
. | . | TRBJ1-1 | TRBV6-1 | CASFRSTEAFF | TGTGCCAGCTTCCGGAGCACTGAAGCTTTCTTT
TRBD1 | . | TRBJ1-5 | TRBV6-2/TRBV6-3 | CASSDRAAGNQPQHF | TGTGCCAGCAGTGACAGGGCCGCGGGCAATCAGCCCCAGCATTTT
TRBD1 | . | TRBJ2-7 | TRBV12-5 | CASGLVHGTGSYEQYF | TGTGCTAGTGGTTTGGTACACGGGACAGGCTCCTACGAGCAGTACTTC
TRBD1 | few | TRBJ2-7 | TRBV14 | CASSQVTGAYEQYF | TGTGCCAGCAGCCAAGTAACAGGGGCCTACGAGCAGTACTTC
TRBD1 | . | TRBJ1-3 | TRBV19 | CASGLDRASGNTIYF | TGTGCCAGTGGCCTCGACAGGGCCTCAGGAAACACCATATATTTT
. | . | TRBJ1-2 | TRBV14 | CASSHLGAYNYGYTF | TGTGCCAGCAGCCATCTGGGGGCCTATAACTATGGCTACACCTTC
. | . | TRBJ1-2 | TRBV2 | CASSVLALTDGYTF | TGTGCCAGCAGTGTGTTAGCCCTAACGGATGGCTACACCTTC
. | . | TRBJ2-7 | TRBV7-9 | CASSLVEGAQEQYF | TGTGCCAGCAGCTTAGTGGAGGGGGCGCAAGAGCAGTACTTC
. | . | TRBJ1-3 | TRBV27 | CASSFQGSSGNTIYF | TGTGCCAGCAGTTTCCAGGGCTCCTCTGGAAACACCATATATTTT
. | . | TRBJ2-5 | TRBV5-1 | CASSRQYLETQYF | TGCGCCAGCAGCCGACAGTATTTAGAGACCCAGTACTTC
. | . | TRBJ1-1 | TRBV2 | CASKGQVNTEAFF | TGTGCCAGCAAGGGGCAGGTGAACACTGAAGCTTTCTTT
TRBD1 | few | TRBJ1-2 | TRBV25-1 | CASSGTGVVYGYTF | TGTGCCAGCAGTGGGACAGGGGTGGTCTATGGCTACACCTTC
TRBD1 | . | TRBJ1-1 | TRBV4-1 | CASSQGQGAMTEAFF | TGCGCCAGCAGCCAGGGACAGGGGGCGATGACTGAAGCTTTCTTT
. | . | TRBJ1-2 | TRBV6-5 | CASSYRQGYGYTF | TGTGCCAGCAGTTACCGGCAGGGCTATGGCTACACCTTC
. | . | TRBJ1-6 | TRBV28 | CASSRGKSSYNSPLHF | TGTGCCAGCAGTCGAGGAAAGAGCTCCTATAATTCACCCCTCCACTTT
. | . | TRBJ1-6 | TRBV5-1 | CASGHNSPLHF | TGCGCCAGCGGCCATAATTCACCCCTCCACTTT
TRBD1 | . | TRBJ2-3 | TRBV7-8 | CASSLFGQGAADTQYF | TGTGCCAGCAGCTTATTCGGACAGGGGGCAGCTGATACGCAGTATTTT
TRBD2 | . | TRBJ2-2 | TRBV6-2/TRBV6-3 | CASTPTGLGFAGELFF | TGTGCCAGCACCCCAACGGGACTAGGCTTTGCCGGGGAGCTGTTTTTT
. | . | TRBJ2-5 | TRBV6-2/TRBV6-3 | CASSLGRDIQETQYF | TGTGCCAGCAGCCTTGGCCGGGACATCCAAGAGACCCAGTACTTC
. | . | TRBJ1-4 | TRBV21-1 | CAGRGRGGPQEKLFF | TGTGCCGGAAGGGGGCGCGGAGGCCCACAGGAGAAACTGTTTTTT
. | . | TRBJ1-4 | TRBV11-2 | CASSLVGDPRVEKLFF | TGTGCCAGCAGCTTAGTGGGCGACCCGAGGGTTGAAAAACTGTTTTTT
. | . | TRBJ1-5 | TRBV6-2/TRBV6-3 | CASSYAPTGPLGTSNQPQHF | TGTGCCAGCAGTTATGCCCCTACAGGGCCCCTGGGGACCAGCAATCAGCCCCAGCATTTT
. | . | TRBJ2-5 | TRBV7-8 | CASSIEPQVQETQYF | TGTGCCAGCAGCATAGAGCCCCAGGTCCAAGAGACCCAGTACTTC
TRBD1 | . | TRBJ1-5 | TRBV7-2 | CASSLSGQGDQPQHF | TGTGCCAGCAGCTTATCGGGACAGGGGGATCAGCCCCAGCATTTT
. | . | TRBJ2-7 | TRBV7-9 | CASSFRNYEQYF | TGTGCCAGCAGCTTTAGAAACTACGAGCAGTACTTC